The source of this TCR beta chain is a study of T cells after yellow fever vaccination. General study points: One caveat is that FACS-sorted repertoires could contain abundant clonotypes contaminating from the bulk population. Reappearance after the booster was observed for most primary-vaccination clones (roughly 97% CD4, about 90% CD8).

TCRdb fed the 5' RACE reads into MiXCR, producing one record per CDR3 protein. The table has 300,000 to 450,000 distinct CDR3 sequences, approximately 5.7% seen once; the top ten hold over 12%. This CDR3 contains 13 residues. CDR1 is ENHRY, CDR2 SYGVKD, per germline. Trimming removed 2 bases from V and 4 bases from J, with 8 bases in between. On this clonotype: Its target is not known.

The clonotype was recovered from a man aged 30 to 39 who received the YFV17D yellow fever vaccine. Sample: PBMCs, taken 5 days after the yellow fever booster vaccination. The V and J genes are TRBV10-3 and TRBJ1-2; D is perhaps TRBD1 (5 bases). Here the CDR3 reads CAISEGTAYGYTF. The CDR3 bases are TGTGCCATCAGTGAGGGGACTGCCTATGGCTACACCTTC.